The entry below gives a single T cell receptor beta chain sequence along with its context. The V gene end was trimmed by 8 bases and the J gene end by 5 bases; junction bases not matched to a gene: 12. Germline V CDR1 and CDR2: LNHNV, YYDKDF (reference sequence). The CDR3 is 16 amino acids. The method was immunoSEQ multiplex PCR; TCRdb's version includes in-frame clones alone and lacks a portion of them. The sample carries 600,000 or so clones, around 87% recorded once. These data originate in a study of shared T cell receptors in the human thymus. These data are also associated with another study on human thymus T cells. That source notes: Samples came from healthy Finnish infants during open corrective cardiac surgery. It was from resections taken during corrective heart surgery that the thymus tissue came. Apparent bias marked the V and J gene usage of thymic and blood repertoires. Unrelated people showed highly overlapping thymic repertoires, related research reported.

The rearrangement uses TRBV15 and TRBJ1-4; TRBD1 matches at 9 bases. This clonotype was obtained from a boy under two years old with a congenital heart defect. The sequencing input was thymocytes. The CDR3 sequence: CATAITKGQGNEKLFF. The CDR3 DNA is TGTGCCACCGCTATTACTAAGGGACAGGGAAATGAAAAACTGTTTTTT.